The 25 T cell receptor beta chains given below trace back to one sample, sequenced in a study of blood T cells in healthy people across ages. Next came a second PCR, run for roughly 6 to 11 cycles, which used a sample-barcoded 5' primer along with a J-beta primer mix. Each CDR3 protein gets one entry after TCRdb re-called the 5' RACE reads with MiXCR. The sample lists around 940,000 distinct CDR3 sequences; around 54% were seen once. The sequenced sample consisted of blood. Receptors originate from a woman aged 60-75 years in good health.

The chain couples TRBV28 to TRBJ2-4; 7 bases map to TRBD1. Gene TRBJ2-5 matches the end of the DNA better, so the J call may be wrong. Germline V CDR1 and CDR2: MDHEN, SYDVKM. The CDR3 has 16 residues. The CDR3 DNA is TGTGCCAGCAGTTCCCCGACAGGGTACCAATACGCGACCCAGTACTTC. This codes for CASSSPTGYQYATQYF.

This chain connects TRBV9 to TRBJ2-3; no reliable D call. Germline V lookup: CDR1 SGDLS, CDR2 YYNGEE. The CDR3 is 14 amino acids. V gave up 0 bases and J gave up 4 bases, with 9 bases separating them. CDR3 sequence reads: CASSVGRSPDTQYF. The CDR3 DNA reads TGTGCCAGCAGCGTAGGGCGGTCCCCAGATACGCAGTATTTT.

Only a few counts were recorded for this clonotype. This chain uses TRBV20-1 with TRBJ2-5, with TRBD1 as a possible D gene (5 bases). Germline CDR1 DFQATT, CDR2 SNEGSKA (reference sequence). Between the trimmed V and J ends, which lost 3 bases and 4 bases, there was a span of 12 bases. CDR3 length equals 13 residues. CDR3 nucleotide sequence: TGCAGTGCTAGGGTGGGGCTCGGAGAGACCCAGTACTTC. This encodes CSARVGLGETQYF.

This clonotype was recorded once. This rearrangement joins TRBV6-2 or TRBV6-3 to TRBJ2-1; D may be TRBD1 or TRBD2 (6 bases each). The V and J ends lost 6 bases and 2 bases respectively, with 8 bases between them. The CDR3 length is 13 residues. The germline V gene encodes CDR1 MNHEY and CDR2 SVGEGT. This chain's CDR3 is CASRGGPYNEQFF. CDR3 nucleotides: TGTGCCAGCAGAGGGGGGCCCTACAATGAGCAGTTCTTC.

For this clonotype: This sequence may be a read error, since a much larger clone differs from it by one base. The V and J genes are TRBV7-8 and TRBJ2-5; D is perhaps TRBD2 (6 bases). Between the trimmed V and J ends, which lost 5 bases and 5 bases, there was a span of 15 bases. Germline V gives CDR1 SGHVS, CDR2 FQNEAQ. The length of the CDR3 is 14 residues. CDR3 in amino acids: CASSVVEEGETQYF. CDR3 bases: TGTGCCAGCAGCGTAGTAGAGGAGGGTGAGACCCAGTACTTC.

The chain is built from TRBV9 and TRBJ2-1, with TRBD2 as a possible D gene (7 bases). The DNA matches TRBJ2-7 better at its end, which makes the J call doubtful. Looked up from germline, CDR1 is SGDLS and CDR2 is YYNGEE. This CDR3 is 15 amino acids long. The CDR3 protein is CASSVAGDYYNEQYF. The CDR3 DNA reads TGTGCCAGCAGCGTAGCAGGGGACTACTACAATGAGCAGTACTTC.

V usage is TRBV20-1 and J usage is TRBJ1-5; D gene ambiguous. This CDR3 region has 15 residues. V was clipped by 0 bases and J by 5 bases, with 14 bases between them. Germline V gene lookup returns CDR1 DFQATT and CDR2 SNEGSKA (reference sequence). CDR3 region: CSARDPMKRDQPQHF. Here the CDR3 DNA reads TGCAGTGCTAGAGATCCCATGAAGAGGGATCAGCCCCAGCATTTT.

The sample holds a few counts of this clonotype. V gene TRBV9 combines with J gene TRBJ2-1; 7 bases agree with TRBD2. Germline V gene data show CDR1 as SGDLS and CDR2 as YYNGEE. This CDR3 has 16 amino acids. V was clipped by 4 bases and J by 5 bases; unmatched bases: 12. The CDR3 sequence: CASSPRTSVVNNEQFF. The CDR3, as DNA: TGTGCCAGCAGCCCACGTACTAGCGTGGTCAACAATGAGCAGTTCTTC.

V gene TRBV2 combines with J gene TRBJ1-1; 7 nucleotides line up with TRBD1. After removal of 6 bases from V and 4 bases from J, the junction contained 5 bases not matched to a gene. The germline V gene encodes CDR1 SNHLY and CDR2 FYNNEI. This CDR3 has 13 amino acids. The CDR3 spells CASSRDSFTEAFF. The CDR3 DNA sequence: TGTGCCAGCAGCAGGGACAGCTTCACTGAAGCTTTCTTT.

Regarding this clonotype: Possible read error: a much larger clone is one base away. The chain recombines TRBV7-9 with TRBJ2-5; D ambiguous. The last part of the DNA fits TRBJ2-7 better; the J call may be wrong. Germline V CDR1 and CDR2: SEHNR, FQNEAQ (reference sequence). The CDR3 has 12 residues. CDR3 coding DNA: TGTGCCAGCAGCTTAGAGTGGTACGAGCAGTACTTC. Encoded protein: CASSLEWYEQYF.

A word on this clonotype: This may arise from a read error, as a much more abundant clone is one base away. The V and J genes are TRBV21-1 and TRBJ2-5. TRBV21-1 is recorded as a pseudogene. This CDR3 contains 13 residues. The CDR3 is CASSKGIAVTQYF. CDR3 in DNA: TGTGCCAGCAGCAAAGGAATAGCTGTGACCCAGTACTTC.

This clonotype was seen more than once but under ten times. The chain carries TRBV27 and TRBJ2-7; D is unresolved. Trimming stripped 2 bases from V and 3 bases from J, with 8 bases between. Germline CDR1 and CDR2: MNHEY and SMNVEV (reference sequence). The CDR3 runs to 13 residues. The CDR3 DNA sequence: TGTGCCAGCAGTTTAGGCCCGCGCTACGAGCAGTACTTC. This gives the protein CASSLGPRYEQYF.

The chain couples TRBV28 to TRBJ1-1; D is ambiguous. The germline V gene has CDR1 MDHEN and CDR2 SYDVKM. V lost 5 bases, J lost 2 bases, and 15 bases lay in between. The CDR3 is 15 residues long. The CDR3 sequence: CASSQVNRVNTEAFF. CDR3 coding DNA: TGTGCCAGCAGTCAAGTAAATAGGGTCAACACTGAAGCTTTCTTT. Full variable domain (missing parts from reference TRBV28 and TRBJ1-1): DVKVTQSSRYLVKRTGEKVFLECVQDMDHENMFWYRQDPGLGLRLIYFSYDVKMKEKGDIPEGYSVSREKKERFSLILESASTNQTSMYLCASSQVNRVNTEAFFGQGTRLTVV.

The chain has TRBV7-9 and TRBJ2-3; perhaps TRBD2 as D (5 bases). This CDR3 comprises 15 residues. Trimming pared 7 bases from V and 1 base from J, leaving 15 bases between. Germline-derived CDR1 and CDR2 are SEHNR and FQNEAQ (reference sequence). The CDR3, as DNA: TGTGCCAGCACCCCGTCCTTGGGAGGCACAGATACGCAGTATTTT. The encoded protein is CASTPSLGGTDTQYF.

The V call is TRBV5-5, the J call TRBJ2-7, with 7 nucleotides matching TRBD1. The J call may not be correct, given that the DNA end is closer to TRBJ2-5. This CDR3 spans 15 amino acids. Per germline, CDR1 SGHKS and CDR2 YYEKEE (reference sequence). CDR3 nucleotide sequence: TGTGCCAGCAGCGGCAACGACAGGGAACAAGAGACCCAGTACTTC. Its protein product is CASSGNDREQETQYF.

This sequence joins TRBV28 and TRBJ2-5, with 8 bases fitting TRBD2. J was trimmed by 5 bases and V by 2 bases; bases with no gene match: 10. From germline, CDR1 is MDHEN and CDR2 SYDVKM. CDR3 length: 16 residues. Written as DNA, the CDR3 is TGTGCCAGCAGTTTAGCGGGAGGTAGTAGTATGGAGACCCAGTACTTC. Amino acid sequence: CASSLAGGSSMETQYF.

The chain links TRBV7-2 to TRBJ2-7; D is possibly TRBD2 (7 bases). The CDR3 totals 19 residues. Trimming took 1 base from V and 0 from J, leaving 22 bases between them. Germline V lookup: CDR1 SGHTA, CDR2 FQGNSA. The CDR3 region has the DNA TGTGCCAGCAGCTTAGGGATCCAAAGGCTAGCGGACAGCTCCTACGAGCAGTACTTC. Encoded protein: CASSLGIQRLADSSYEQYF.

The chain is built from TRBV7-6 and TRBJ2-5; D is ambiguous. V was shortened by 5 bases and J by 3 bases, with 7 bases between the two germline ends. The CDR3 is made up of 12 amino acids. Germline CDR1 reads SGHVS; CDR2 reads FNYEAQ. The CDR3, as DNA: TGTGCCAGCAGCCAAATGAAAGAGACCCAGTACTTC. It yields the protein CASSQMKETQYF.

J is TRBJ1-2 and V is TRBV10-3, with TRBD1 identical over 7 bases. Trimming removed 4 bases from V and 12 bases from J; junction bases left unmatched: 11. Germline loops: CDR1 ENHRY, CDR2 SYGVKD. The CDR3 length is 13 residues. The CDR3 DNA is TGTGCCATCAGTGGGGGGACAGACACAATCGACACCTTC. Its protein product is CAISGGTDTIDTF.

The rearrangement joins TRBV9 to TRBJ2-3, with TRBD2 matching 7 bases. Germline loops: CDR1 SGDLS, CDR2 YYNGEE. This CDR3 has 13 amino acids. The V gene end was trimmed by 4 bases and the J gene end by 10 bases; junction bases not matched to a gene: 9. This CDR3 reads CASSTTLAVAQYF. In nucleotides, the CDR3 is TGTGCCAGCAGCACCACGCTAGCGGTTGCGCAGTATTTT.

This chain connects TRBV5-5 to TRBJ1-2; TRBD1 agrees at 8 bases. CDR1 is SGHKS, CDR2 YYEKEE, per germline (reference sequence). With 2 bases clipped from V and 4 bases from J, the junction kept 4 bases outside the gene matches. The CDR3 totals 14 residues. The CDR3 here is CASSFGQGVYGYTF. In DNA, the CDR3 is TGTGCCAGCAGCTTCGGACAGGGAGTCTATGGCTACACCTTC.

This clonotype occurred a few times. This chain uses TRBV10-3 with TRBJ2-4, with TRBD1 as a possible D gene (7 bases). Trimming removed 3 bases at V and 7 bases at J, with 16 bases between. The length of the CDR3 is 15 residues. From germline, CDR1 is ENHRY and CDR2 SYGVKD. The CDR3 DNA reads TGTGCCATCAGTGAAAGCCGACAGGGAGGTAACATTCAGTACTTC. Translated, it gives CAISESRQGGNIQYF.

The chain combines TRBV23-1 with TRBJ1-2; D uncertain. TRBV23-1 is designated an ORF whose function remains uncertain. This CDR3 is 14 amino acids long. V was trimmed by 9 bases and J by 0 bases, leaving 14 bases between them. The CDR3 DNA follows: TGCGCCAGGCTCGTGGACGGAGCTAACTATGGCTACACCTTC. As protein: CARLVDGANYGYTF.

The chain is built from TRBV29-1 and TRBJ2-3, with 11 bases aligning to TRBD2. Germline V gives CDR1 SQVTM, CDR2 ANQGSEA. This CDR3 has 14 amino acids. The trim removed 8 bases at V and 6 bases at J, leaving 10 bases unmatched. Here the CDR3 DNA reads TGCAGCACTCGACCGGGACTAGCGGTGGATACGCAGTATTTT. Translating it yields CSTRPGLAVDTQYF.

This chain joins TRBV7-8 and TRBJ2-7; 8 bases match TRBD1. The DNA end is more similar to TRBJ2-5, so the J call may be wrong. The CDR3 totals 16 residues. Germline V lookup: CDR1 SGHVS, CDR2 FQNEAQ. This CDR3 reads CASSLPIQGAGETQYF. The CDR3 DNA reads as TGTGCCAGCAGCTTACCAATTCAGGGGGCAGGAGAGACCCAGTACTTC.